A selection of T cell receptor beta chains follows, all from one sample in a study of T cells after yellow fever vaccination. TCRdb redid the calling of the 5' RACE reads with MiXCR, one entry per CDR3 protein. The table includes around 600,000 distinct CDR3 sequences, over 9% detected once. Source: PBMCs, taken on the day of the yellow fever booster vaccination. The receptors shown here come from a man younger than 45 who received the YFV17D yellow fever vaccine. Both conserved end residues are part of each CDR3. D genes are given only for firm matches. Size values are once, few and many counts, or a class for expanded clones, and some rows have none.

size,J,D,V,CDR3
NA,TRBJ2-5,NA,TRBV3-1,CASSQDVETQYF
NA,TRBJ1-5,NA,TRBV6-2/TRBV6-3,CASSPGGLAQHF
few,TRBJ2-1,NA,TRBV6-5,CATRGTPGAGVEQFF
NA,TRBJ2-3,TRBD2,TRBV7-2,CASSLYGGSGGLGAQYF
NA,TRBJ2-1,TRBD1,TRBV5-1,CASSRTGEAYNEQFF
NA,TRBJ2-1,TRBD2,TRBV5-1,CASSLVGAGVYNEQFF
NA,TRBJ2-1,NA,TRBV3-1,CASSHLQGPYNEQFF
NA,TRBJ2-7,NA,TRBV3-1,CASSRQGRGNEQYF
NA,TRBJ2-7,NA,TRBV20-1,CSARQISSYEQYF
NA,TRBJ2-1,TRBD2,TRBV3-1,CASSLRLAGRDEQFF
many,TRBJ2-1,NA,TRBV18,CASSLRVREQFF
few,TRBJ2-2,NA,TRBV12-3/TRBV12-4,CATRGGAPLSGELFF
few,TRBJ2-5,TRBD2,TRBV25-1,CASSVGGSAETQYF
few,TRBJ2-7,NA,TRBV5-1,CASPRDEQYF
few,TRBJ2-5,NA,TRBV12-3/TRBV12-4,CASSFYWGIGETQYF
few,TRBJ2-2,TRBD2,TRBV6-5,CASSSTSGRPNTGELFF
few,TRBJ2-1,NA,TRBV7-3,CASSLSVLDFQFF
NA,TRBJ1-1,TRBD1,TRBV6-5,CASSYSRGQEAFF
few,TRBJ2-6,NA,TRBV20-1,CSARDFLGGSGSGANVLTF
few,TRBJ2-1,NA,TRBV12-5,CASGRDTYNEQFF
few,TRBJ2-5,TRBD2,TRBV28,CASRLAGAWETQYF
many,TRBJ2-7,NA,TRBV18,CASSPNQDYEQYF
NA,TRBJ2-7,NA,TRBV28,CASRGLGGAPYEQYF
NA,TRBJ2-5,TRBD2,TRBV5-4,CASSLDRGGAQETQYF
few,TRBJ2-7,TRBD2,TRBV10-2,CASNGTSGYEQYF
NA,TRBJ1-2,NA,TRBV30,CAWERQVGYTF
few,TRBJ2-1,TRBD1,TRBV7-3,CASSSQGGSRNEQFF
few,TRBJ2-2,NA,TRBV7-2,CASSLAPLRGSGELFF
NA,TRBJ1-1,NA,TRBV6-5,CASSYRGGEAFF
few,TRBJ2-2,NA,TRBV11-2,CASSPRVGGQGVTGELFF
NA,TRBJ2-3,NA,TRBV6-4,CARNVPGCTDTQYF
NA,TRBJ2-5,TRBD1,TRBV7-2,CASSTGQVETQYF
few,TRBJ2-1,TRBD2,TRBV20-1,CSADRLAGSYNEQFF
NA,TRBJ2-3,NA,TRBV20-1,CSAAQLSGVRDTQYF
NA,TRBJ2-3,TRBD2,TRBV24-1,CATSDRAGVTDTQYF
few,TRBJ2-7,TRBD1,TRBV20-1,CSAPTGLATYEQYF
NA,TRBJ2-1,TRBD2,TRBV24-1,CATSDSGLAGANEQFF
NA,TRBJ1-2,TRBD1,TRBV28,CASSLLQGEHGYTF
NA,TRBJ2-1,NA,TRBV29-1,CSVETTSDNEQFF
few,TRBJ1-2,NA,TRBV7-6,CASSSDRYYGYTF
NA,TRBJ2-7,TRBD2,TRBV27,CASRDRLALSYEQYF
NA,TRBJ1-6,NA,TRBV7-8,CASSLSGVSVSPLHF
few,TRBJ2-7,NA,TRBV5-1,CASSLRGGQSSYEQYF
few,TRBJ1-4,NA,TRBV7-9,CASGPLLATNEKLFF
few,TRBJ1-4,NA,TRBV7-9,CASSLGEEKLFF
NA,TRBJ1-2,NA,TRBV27,CASSLSQGRGYGYTF
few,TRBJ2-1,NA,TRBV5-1,CASSLDGESEQFF
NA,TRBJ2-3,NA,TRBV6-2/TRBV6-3,CASSPRPIEDTQYF
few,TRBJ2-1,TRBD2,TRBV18,CASSPTSGSGLDEQFF
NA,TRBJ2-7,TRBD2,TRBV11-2,CASSQYGTSVSYEQYF
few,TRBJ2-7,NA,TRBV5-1,CASSLARVGRDRPEQYF
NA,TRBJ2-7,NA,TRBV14,CASSQDRGPFYEQYF
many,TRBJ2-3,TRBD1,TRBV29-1,CSADSGTGGPGMDTQYF
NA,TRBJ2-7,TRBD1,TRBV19,CASSSDRGDHEQYF
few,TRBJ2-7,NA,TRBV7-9,CASSSPGRQGKEQYF
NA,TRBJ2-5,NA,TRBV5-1,CASSPDQEETQYF
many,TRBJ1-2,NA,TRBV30,CAWSEDYGYTF
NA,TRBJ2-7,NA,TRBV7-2,CASSLEGTQSSYEQYF
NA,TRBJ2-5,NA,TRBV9,CASSVGSNRARETQYF
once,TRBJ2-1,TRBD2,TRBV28,CASSLWTGRAGNEQFF